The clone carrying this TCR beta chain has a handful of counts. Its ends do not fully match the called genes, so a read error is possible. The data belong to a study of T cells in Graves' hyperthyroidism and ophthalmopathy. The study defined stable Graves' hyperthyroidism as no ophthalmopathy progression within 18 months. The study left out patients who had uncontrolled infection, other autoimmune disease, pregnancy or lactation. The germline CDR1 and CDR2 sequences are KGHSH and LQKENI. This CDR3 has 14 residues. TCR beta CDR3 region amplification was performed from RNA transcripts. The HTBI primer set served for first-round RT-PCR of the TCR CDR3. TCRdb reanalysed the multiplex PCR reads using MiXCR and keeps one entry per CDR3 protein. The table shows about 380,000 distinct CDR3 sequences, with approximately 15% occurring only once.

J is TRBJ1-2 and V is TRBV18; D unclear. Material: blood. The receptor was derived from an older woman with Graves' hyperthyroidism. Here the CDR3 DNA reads TGTGCCAGCTCACCAGCCCTCCCCCACTATGGCCACACCTTC. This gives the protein CASSPALPHYGHTF.